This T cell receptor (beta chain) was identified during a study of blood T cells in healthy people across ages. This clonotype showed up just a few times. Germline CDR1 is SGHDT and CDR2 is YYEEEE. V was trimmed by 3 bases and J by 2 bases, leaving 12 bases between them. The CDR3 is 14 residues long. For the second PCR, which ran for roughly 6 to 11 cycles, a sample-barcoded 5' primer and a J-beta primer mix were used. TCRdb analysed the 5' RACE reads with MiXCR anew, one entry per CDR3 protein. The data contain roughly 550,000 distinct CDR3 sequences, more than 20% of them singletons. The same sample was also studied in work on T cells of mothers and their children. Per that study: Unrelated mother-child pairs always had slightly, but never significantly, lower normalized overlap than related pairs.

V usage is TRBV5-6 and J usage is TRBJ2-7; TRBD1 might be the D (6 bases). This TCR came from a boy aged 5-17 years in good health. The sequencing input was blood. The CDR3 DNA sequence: TGTGCCAGCAGCTCTCTGACAGGCGCCTACGAGCAGTACTTC. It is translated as CASSSLTGAYEQYF. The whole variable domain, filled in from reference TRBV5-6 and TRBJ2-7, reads DAGVTQSPTHLIKTRGQQVTLRCSPKSGHDTVSWYQQALGQGPQFIFQYYEEEERQRGNFPDRFSGHQFPNYSSELNVNALLLGDSALYLCASSSLTGAYEQYFGPGTRLTVT.